The 31 T cell receptor beta chains reported below all come from one sample, sequenced in a study of shared clonotypes between healthy human individuals. Measured with immunoSEQ multiplex PCR; TCRdb has only the in-frame clones, and not every one. This sample yields some 1.1 million clones, of which approximately 80% are seen a single time; 0.7% to 0.95% belongs to the top ten. The sequencing input was memory CD4+ T cells from PBMCs. Indicated subset: CD45RA-negative fraction. The receptors originated from a man aged 18-30 years in good health. Some clones in this sample may be carry-over from other donors' samples.

Remarks on this clone: This specimen includes other DNA sequences encoding the same CDR3. The genes are TRBV28 and TRBJ2-7, with D maybe TRBD1 (6 bases). The ends were cut back, 6 bases at V and 1 base at J, with 10 bases in the middle. This CDR3 spans 13 amino acids. CDR1 and CDR2 from the germline V gene are MDHEN and SYDVKM. The CDR3 DNA reads as TGTGCCAGCAGCCGCGGACAGTCCTACGAGCAGTACTTC. As protein: CASSRGQSYEQYF.

The V gene is TRBV2, the J gene TRBJ1-1; TRBD1 matches at 7 bases. J gave up 5 bases and V 6 bases, and 9 bases lay outside the gene matches. The CDR3 spans 14 residues. Germline CDR1 reads SNHLY; CDR2 reads FYNNEI. The CDR3 sequence: CASREQGRRTEAFF. Written as DNA, the CDR3 is TGTGCCAGCAGAGAACAGGGGCGGAGGACTGAAGCTTTCTTT.

This chain connects TRBV25-1 to TRBJ2-7; D is unresolved. Trimming pared 2 bases from V and 0 bases from J, leaving 11 bases between. The V gene's germline CDR1 is MGHDK and CDR2 SYGVNS. The CDR3 runs 15 residues. The CDR3 sequence: CASSEGPASSYEQYF. The CDR3 nucleotides read TGTGCCAGCAGTGAAGGGCCGGCGAGCTCCTACGAGCAGTACTTC.

V gene TRBV28 combines with J gene TRBJ2-7; 9 bases are shared with TRBD2. The CDR3 runs to 15 residues. Looked up from germline, CDR1 is MDHEN and CDR2 is SYDVKM. V dropped 7 bases and J dropped 0; count of bases not matched to a gene: 7. In DNA form, the CDR3 reads TGTGCCAGCACCCAAGGACTAGCGAGCTCCTACGAGCAGTACTTC. Its protein is CASTQGLASSYEQYF.

This chain uses TRBV5-1 with TRBJ2-7, with D possibly called TRBD1 or TRBD2 (5 bases each). Germline V CDR1 and CDR2: SGHRS, YFSETQ. V lost 0 bases, J lost 0 bases, and 10 bases lay in between. CDR3 length equals 15 residues. The CDR3 sequence: CASSLVGDPSYEQYF. Here the CDR3 DNA reads TGCGCCAGCAGCTTGGTAGGGGACCCCTCCTACGAGCAGTACTTC.

The genes are TRBV27 and TRBJ1-5; 8 nucleotides align to TRBD1. There are 17 residues in the CDR3. The J segment lost 2 bases and the V segment lost 5 bases, leaving 11 bases of the junction unmatched. The germline V gene has CDR1 MNHEY and CDR2 SMNVEV (reference sequence). The DNA for the CDR3 is TGTGCCAGCAGTGCCCAGGGGGCGTCGAATGGCAATCAGCCCCAGCATTTT. Protein sequence: CASSAQGASNGNQPQHF.

The rearrangement joins TRBV10-3 to TRBJ2-6; 8 nucleotides agree with TRBD1. J was trimmed by 0 bases and V by 4 bases; bases with no gene match: 8. Germline V gene data show CDR1 as ENHRY and CDR2 as SYGVKD. This CDR3 region has 18 residues. In DNA, the CDR3 is TGTGCCATCAGTGCGCAGGGGGCGGGAATCTCTGGGGCCAACGTCCTGACTTTC. Amino acid sequence: CAISAQGAGISGANVLTF.

Here the CDR3 DNA reads TGTGCCAGTAGCCAGACTAGCGGACCCTATCAGCAGTACTTC. It is translated as CASSQTSGPYQQYF. The chain couples TRBV19 to TRBJ2-7; 9 nucleotides agree with TRBD2. Germline V lookup: CDR1 LNHDA, CDR2 SQIVND (reference sequence). Trimming cost V 6 bases and J 8 bases; bases outside gene matches: 11. The CDR3 length is 14 residues.

The V and J genes are TRBV7-3 and TRBJ2-7; D could derive from TRBD1 or TRBD2 (5 bases each). CDR1 is SGHTA and CDR2 is FQGTGA in the germline V gene. Trimming cost V 2 bases and J 3 bases, with 11 bases left between them. This CDR3 is 14 amino acids long. The CDR3 region has the DNA TGTGCCAGCAGCTTAGCCCCGGGACGCTACGAGCAGTACTTC. Translation: CASSLAPGRYEQYF.

J is TRBJ1-2 and V is TRBV28, with TRBD1 matching 8 bases. The CDR3 consists of 14 residues. CDR1 and CDR2 from the germline V gene are MDHEN and SYDVKM. V gave up 7 bases and J gave up 1 base; unmatched junction bases: 5. In nucleotides, the CDR3 is TGTGCCAGCACTCGGGGACAGGTTAACTATGGCTACACCTTC. It is translated as CASTRGQVNYGYTF.

V gene TRBV18 combines with J gene TRBJ1-2, with no clear D. V shed 1 base and J shed 4 bases, with 10 bases lying between them. Germline lookup yields CDR1 KGHSH and CDR2 LQKENI. The CDR3 length is 14 residues. CDR3 nucleotide sequence: TGTGCCAGCTCACCACTGGGCGGTCTCTATGGCTACACCTTC. Translation: CASSPLGGLYGYTF.

The genes are TRBV30 and TRBJ2-7, with 7 bases fitting TRBD2. From germline, CDR1 is GTSNPN and CDR2 SVGIG (reference sequence). CDR3 length: 13 residues. The ends lost 0 bases at V and 7 bases at J; junction bases unmatched: 6. This chain's CDR3 is CAWSVSGDGEQYF. The CDR3 DNA follows: TGTGCCTGGAGTGTAAGCGGGGACGGGGAGCAGTACTTC.

This rearrangement joins TRBV18 to TRBJ2-2; no definite D call. The germline V and J ends were trimmed by 2 bases and 6 bases, with 13 bases remaining between them. The length of the CDR3 is 15 residues. Looked up from germline, CDR1 is KGHSH and CDR2 is LQKENI. In DNA, the CDR3 is TGTGCCAGCTCACCAACCCCAGAATTACCCGGGGAGCTGTTTTTT. Protein: CASSPTPELPGELFF.

The chain recombines TRBV2 with TRBJ2-2, with TRBD1 as a possible D gene (5 bases). Trimming shortened V by 4 bases and J by 6 bases, and 15 bases separated the two germline ends. The CDR3 runs to 15 residues. Germline V lookup: CDR1 SNHLY, CDR2 FYNNEI. The chain's CDR3 is CASSVRAQGAGELFF. The CDR3 DNA sequence: TGTGCCAGCAGTGTCAGGGCCCAAGGGGCCGGGGAGCTGTTTTTT.

The chain combines TRBV4-1 with TRBJ2-5; 7 nucleotides match TRBD1. This CDR3 has 16 amino acids. V was pared by 1 base and J by 0 bases, with 5 bases of the junction left unmatched. Germline CDR1 reads MGHRA; CDR2 reads YSYEKL. CDR3 sequence reads: CASSQVYRGNQETQYF. The CDR3 nucleotides are TGCGCCAGCAGCCAAGTATACAGGGGCAACCAAGAGACCCAGTACTTC.

The genes are TRBV9 and TRBJ2-1; D could derive from TRBD1 or TRBD2 (6 bases each). CDR1 SGDLS and CDR2 YYNGEE come from the germline V gene. This CDR3 has 13 amino acids. The V end lost 0 bases, the J end lost 9 bases, and 10 bases lay between the germline ends. CDR3 coding DNA: TGTGCCAGCAGCGTAGAGGGGGGCCGTGAGCAGTTCTTC. Protein product: CASSVEGGREQFF.

The chain uses TRBV28 and TRBJ1-1; no definite D call. The CDR3 consists of 14 residues. CDR1 MDHEN and CDR2 SYDVKM come from the germline V gene. The V and J ends lost 2 bases and 2 bases respectively, with 9 bases between them. The CDR3 loop reads CASSLRRRNTEAFF. The CDR3 region has the DNA TGTGCCAGCAGTTTACGGCGGAGAAACACTGAAGCTTTCTTT. Full variable domain (remainder filled in from reference TRBV28 and TRBJ1-1): DVKVTQSSRYLVKRTGEKVFLECVQDMDHENMFWYRQDPGLGLRLIYFSYDVKMKEKGDIPEGYSVSREKKERFSLILESASTNQTSMYLCASSLRRRNTEAFFGQGTRLTVV.

This clone was counted between two and nine times. The chain uses TRBV30 and TRBJ1-5; no definite D call. The CDR3 spans 13 residues. CDR1 and CDR2 from the germline V gene are GTSNPN and SVGIG (reference sequence). The ends were cut back, 2 bases at V and 7 bases at J, with 12 bases in the middle. Here the CDR3 DNA reads TGTGCCTGGAGTCGGTTGGGTGGCCAGCCCCAGCATTTT. Translation gives CAWSRLGGQPQHF.

The chain combines TRBV5-1 with TRBJ2-7; D possibly corresponds to TRBD2 (6 bases). Germline CDR1 is SGHRS and CDR2 is YFSETQ. V shed 0 bases and J shed 7 bases, with 17 bases lying between them. The CDR3 contains 15 residues. This CDR3 reads CASSLVAALAGEQYF. CDR3 bases: TGCGCCAGCAGCTTGGTGGCCGCTCTGGCGGGAGAGCAGTACTTC.

This clone came up many times. Within the sample, other DNA sequences also encode this same CDR3. The chain joins TRBV18 to TRBJ2-6; the D gene is possibly TRBD2 (6 bases). Per the germline V gene, CDR1 is KGHSH and CDR2 is LQKENI. This CDR3 has 17 amino acids. The V and J ends lost 1 base and 4 bases respectively, with 14 bases between them. The CDR3, as DNA: TGTGCCAGCTCACCACGGGTTGCGGGATCCGGGGCCAACGTCCTGACTTTC. Its translation: CASSPRVAGSGANVLTF.

The gene calls are TRBV19 and TRBJ1-1, with 7 bases identical to TRBD1. This CDR3 is 17 amino acids long. Looked up from germline, CDR1 is LNHDA and CDR2 is SQIVND (reference sequence). The junction had 11 bases not matched to a gene; V was cut back by 4 bases and J by 0 bases. The CDR3 spells CASSTVPGQIMNTEAFF. As DNA, the CDR3 is TGTGCCAGTAGTACCGTCCCGGGACAGATTATGAACACTGAAGCTTTCTTT.

The chain joins TRBV4-3 to TRBJ2-7, with TRBD1 matching over 8 bases. CDR1 is LGHNA and CDR2 is YSLEER in the germline V gene. This CDR3 comprises 14 residues. V lost 3 bases, J lost 3 bases, and 4 bases stayed unmatched. The CDR3, as DNA: TGCGCCAGCAGCCAGGAAGACAGGGGCTACGAGCAGTACTTC. This sequence encodes CASSQEDRGYEQYF.

This CDR3 reads CASSEVQVHGYTF. CDR3 nucleotides: TGTGCCAGCAGTGAAGTTCAGGTACATGGCTACACCTTC. This chain connects TRBV6-1 to TRBJ1-2; D ambiguous. Germline CDR1 MNHNS, CDR2 SASEGT. This CDR3 comprises 13 residues. V was clipped by 1 base and J by 6 bases, with 9 bases between them.

This clone was detected a few times. This rearrangement joins TRBV6-6 to TRBJ2-1; the D gene could be TRBD1 or TRBD2 (7 bases each). This CDR3 has 13 amino acids. The germline CDR1 and CDR2 sequences are MNHNY and SVGAGI (reference sequence). Trimming removed 2 bases from V and 13 bases from J, with 15 bases in between. CDR3 bases: TGTGCCAGCAGTTACCCAGGGGGGGACATTCAGTTCTTC. This sequence encodes CASSYPGGDIQFF.

As concerns this clone: Additional DNA sequences in this sample encode the identical CDR3. The V call is TRBV11-2, the J call TRBJ1-1; D remains unclear. This CDR3 contains 11 residues. The V end lost 6 bases, the J end lost 6 bases, and 8 bases lay between the germline ends. Per germline, CDR1 SGHAT and CDR2 FQNNGV. DNA of the CDR3: TGTGCCAGCAGTTTGCACGCTGAAGCTTTCTTT. Protein product: CASSLHAEAFF.

The chain has TRBV19 and TRBJ1-2, with D possibly TRBD1 on 6 matching bases. Germline values: CDR1 LNHDA, CDR2 SQIVND (reference sequence). CDR3 size: 11 residues. V was pared by 4 bases and J by 6 bases, with 6 bases between. CDR3 nucleotide sequence: TGTGCCAGTAGTAACAGGGATGGCTACACCTTC. It is translated as CASSNRDGYTF.

The rearrangement joins TRBV25-1 to TRBJ2-7; the D is unclear. Germline V gives CDR1 MGHDK, CDR2 SYGVNS. Trimming took off 5 bases at V and 0 bases at J, with 14 bases between the two ends. There are 15 residues in the CDR3. As DNA, the CDR3 is TGTGCCAGCAGTAAAAGGACGGCCGACTCCTACGAGCAGTACTTC. It translates to CASSKRTADSYEQYF.

The rearrangement links TRBV7-2 to TRBJ1-5; D uncertain. Germline CDR1 reads SGHTA; CDR2 reads FQGNSA. V lost 7 bases, J lost 2 bases, and 15 bases lay in between. The CDR3 sequence is 15 residues long. Here the CDR3 reads CASILNTGGNQPQHF. CDR3 DNA sequence: TGTGCCAGCATCCTAAACACCGGTGGCAATCAGCCCCAGCATTTT.

V is TRBV28 and J is TRBJ1-5; D remains unclear. The CDR3 has 16 residues. V dropped 7 bases and J dropped 1 base, with 17 bases sitting between them. Germline V gene sequence: CDR1 MDHEN, CDR2 SYDVKM. This CDR3 reads CASTSLPAASNQPQHF. The CDR3 DNA is TGTGCCAGCACCTCACTTCCGGCGGCGAGCAATCAGCCCCAGCATTTT. The full variable domain, with the rest looked up from reference TRBV28 and TRBJ1-5, is DVKVTQSSRYLVKRTGEKVFLECVQDMDHENMFWYRQDPGLGLRLIYFSYDVKMKEKGDIPEGYSVSREKKERFSLILESASTNQTSMYLCASTSLPAASNQPQHFGDGTRLSIL.

The chain uses TRBV29-1 and TRBJ1-2, with D unclear. Germline CDR1 and CDR2: SQVTM and ANQGSEA. Trimming pared 4 bases from V and 1 base from J, leaving 7 bases between. This CDR3 has 12 amino acids. The CDR3 DNA reads as TGCAGCGTTGGAGACGGTAACTATGGCTACACCTTC. It specifies CSVGDGNYGYTF.

About this clone: Within the sample, other DNA sequences also encode this same CDR3. The chain's CDR3 is CASSFAANTEAFF. CDR3 coding DNA: TGTGCCAGCAGCTTCGCAGCTAACACTGAAGCTTTCTTT. The rearrangement joins TRBV7-9 to TRBJ1-1; the D is unclear. The CDR3 totals 13 residues. Germline V lookup: CDR1 SEHNR, CDR2 FQNEAQ (reference sequence). V lost 3 bases and J 2 bases, leaving 7 bases between the germline ends.